These T cell receptor beta chains were read from a single sample in a study of cytomegalovirus exposure and HLA in healthy donors. Clones were sequenced by immunoSEQ multiplex PCR, and TCRdb holds only the in-frame ones, with some missing. The sample lists 100,000 to 150,000 clones, around three quarters seen once, with more than 1% in the top ten. Sequences were obtained from PBMCs. The source is a female donor in good health and CMV-seronegative. The CDR3 runs from the conserved cysteine through the conserved F or W. D genes are given only for firm matches. Expanded clones get a size class; other rows say once, few or many, or leave the size out.

len: 16
j_gene: TRBJ1-1
v_gene: TRBV11-2
d_gene: TRBD1
abundance: .
CDR3nt: TGTGCCAGCAGCTTAAGGGGGACAGGGATAAACACTGAAGCTTTCTTT
CDR3aa: CASSLRGTGINTEAFF

len: 12
j_gene: TRBJ2-7
v_gene: TRBV27
d_gene: .
abundance: .
CDR3nt: TGTGCCAGCACAGACTCCTCCTACGAGCAGTACTTC
CDR3aa: CASTDSSYEQYF

len: 15
j_gene: TRBJ2-7
v_gene: TRBV25-1
d_gene: TRBD2
abundance: few
CDR3nt: TGTGCCAGCAGCGATGAGACGGGAGGGCTTCACGAGCAGTACTTC
CDR3aa: CASSDETGGLHEQYF

len: 17
j_gene: TRBJ2-6
v_gene: TRBV29-1
d_gene: .
abundance: .
CDR3nt: TGCAGCGTTGGGGGAGGGACACCTAATTCTGGGGCCAACGTCCTGACTTTC
CDR3aa: CSVGGGTPNSGANVLTF

len: 16
j_gene: TRBJ2-4
v_gene: TRBV7-7
d_gene: .
abundance: .
CDR3nt: TGTGCCAGCAGCTTAGCGGTCTGGGGCCTGACAAACAGTCAGTACTTC
CDR3aa: CASSLAVWGLTNSQYF

len: 16
j_gene: TRBJ1-6
v_gene: TRBV7-8
d_gene: .
abundance: .
CDR3nt: TGTGCCAGCAGCCAGAACAGGGTCTCCTATAATTCACCCCTCCACTTT
CDR3aa: CASSQNRVSYNSPLHF

len: 14
j_gene: TRBJ2-7
v_gene: TRBV9
d_gene: .
abundance: few
CDR3nt: TGTGCCAGCAGCGTAGGGCAGGAACCCTACGAGCAGTACTTC
CDR3aa: CASSVGQEPYEQYF

len: 14
j_gene: TRBJ1-6
v_gene: TRBV30
d_gene: .
abundance: .
CDR3nt: TGTGCCTGGGCCAACCGGACGGGGAATTCACCCCTCCACTTT
CDR3aa: CAWANRTGNSPLHF

len: 19
j_gene: TRBJ1-5
v_gene: TRBV28
d_gene: TRBD1
abundance: .
CDR3nt: TGTGCCAGCAGTGCGACCGGGACAGGGGCCGTTTGGCGCAATCAGCCCCAGCATTTT
CDR3aa: CASSATGTGAVWRNQPQHF

len: 17
j_gene: TRBJ2-2
v_gene: TRBV5-1
d_gene: TRBD1
abundance: once
CDR3nt: TGCGCCAGCAGCTCCGGAGTGGAGGCAGGGGGCCTCGGGGAGCTGTTTTTT
CDR3aa: CASSSGVEAGGLGELFF

len: 15
j_gene: TRBJ2-3
v_gene: TRBV2
d_gene: TRBD2
abundance: .
CDR3nt: TGTGCCACCAGGCCTGGCGGGGGGGCGACAGATACGCAGTATTTT
CDR3aa: CATRPGGGATDTQYF

len: 14
j_gene: TRBJ1-2
v_gene: TRBV25-1
d_gene: .
abundance: .
CDR3nt: TGTGCCAGCAGACGCGACAGAGCTAACTATGGCTACACCTTC
CDR3aa: CASRRDRANYGYTF

len: 16
j_gene: TRBJ1-2
v_gene: TRBV28
d_gene: .
abundance: few
CDR3nt: TGTGCCAGCAGTTTCAACAGGGACGGGGGGACCTATGGCTACACCTTC
CDR3aa: CASSFNRDGGTYGYTF

len: 15
j_gene: TRBJ1-4
v_gene: TRBV7-9
d_gene: .
abundance: .
CDR3nt: TGTGCCAGCAGCCCTAGGAGCCTTCGGAGTGAAAAACTGTTTTTT
CDR3aa: CASSPRSLRSEKLFF

len: 18
j_gene: TRBJ2-3
v_gene: TRBV7-6
d_gene: TRBD2
abundance: .
CDR3nt: TGTGCCAGCAGCTTAGGGAGACTAGCGGGGGGGCATAGAGATACGCAGTATTTT
CDR3aa: CASSLGRLAGGHRDTQYF

len: 13
j_gene: TRBJ2-3
v_gene: TRBV10-2
d_gene: .
abundance: .
CDR3nt: TGCGCCAGCACCACACAGACGACGGATACGCAGTATTTT
CDR3aa: CASTTQTTDTQYF

len: 14
j_gene: TRBJ1-4
v_gene: TRBV7-9
d_gene: TRBD1
abundance: once
CDR3nt: TGTGCCAGCAGCCTACAGGGGAGTAAGGAAAAACTGTTTTTT
CDR3aa: CASSLQGSKEKLFF

len: 17
j_gene: TRBJ2-1
v_gene: TRBV7-8
d_gene: TRBD2
abundance: once
CDR3nt: TGTGCCAGCAGCGCGGGTGGAGCGGGGGTCTCCTACAATGAGCAGTTCTTC
CDR3aa: CASSAGGAGVSYNEQFF

len: 17
j_gene: TRBJ1-2
v_gene: TRBV5-1
d_gene: TRBD1
abundance: .
CDR3nt: TGCGCCAGCAGCTTGGGGGACAGGGGGAAGAGGATTAGTGGCTACACCTTC
CDR3aa: CASSLGDRGKRISGYTF

len: 16
j_gene: TRBJ2-2
v_gene: TRBV27
d_gene: TRBD1
abundance: .
CDR3nt: TGTGCCAGCAGTGACCGGGACAGGGGGCTTGCCGGGGAGCTGTTTTTT
CDR3aa: CASSDRDRGLAGELFF

len: 14
j_gene: TRBJ1-2
v_gene: TRBV27
d_gene: TRBD1
abundance: .
CDR3nt: TGTGCCAGCAGTCCACAGGGGGCTCGAGTTAACTACACCTTC
CDR3aa: CASSPQGARVNYTF

len: 13
j_gene: TRBJ1-1
v_gene: TRBV10-3
d_gene: .
abundance: few
CDR3nt: TGTGCCATACAGGACCAATTGAACACTGAAGCTTTCTTT
CDR3aa: CAIQDQLNTEAFF

len: 14
j_gene: TRBJ2-5
v_gene: TRBV21-1
d_gene: .
abundance: once
CDR3nt: TGTGCCAGCAGCACGGGTTCCCTCGAGGAGACCCAGTACTTC
CDR3aa: CASSTGSLEETQYF

len: 13
j_gene: TRBJ2-5
v_gene: TRBV6-1
d_gene: TRBD2
abundance: .
CDR3nt: TGTGCCAGCAGTGAAGGACTAGCGGAGACCCAGTACTTC
CDR3aa: CASSEGLAETQYF

len: 13
j_gene: TRBJ1-2
v_gene: TRBV7-6
d_gene: .
abundance: few
CDR3nt: TGTGCCAGCAGCGCACAGGAAAACTATGGCTACACCTTC
CDR3aa: CASSAQENYGYTF

len: 15
j_gene: TRBJ2-5
v_gene: TRBV5-1
d_gene: TRBD2
abundance: few
CDR3nt: TGCGCCAGCAGCTTAGCGGGGGGCACCCAAGAGACCCAGTACTTC
CDR3aa: CASSLAGGTQETQYF

len: 15
j_gene: TRBJ2-2
v_gene: TRBV9
d_gene: .
abundance: .
CDR3nt: TGTGCCAGCAGCGTCAGGGGGACTAACACCGGGGAGCTGTTTTTT
CDR3aa: CASSVRGTNTGELFF

len: 11
j_gene: TRBJ2-1
v_gene: TRBV10-3
d_gene: .
abundance: .
CDR3nt: TGTGCCATCAGTGACACAATTGAGCAGTTCTTC
CDR3aa: CAISDTIEQFF

len: 15
j_gene: TRBJ2-5
v_gene: TRBV2
d_gene: .
abundance: .
CDR3nt: TGTGCCAGCAGTGGCCAAGGAGTACCCCAAGAGACCCAGTACTTC
CDR3aa: CASSGQGVPQETQYF

len: 16
j_gene: TRBJ1-1
v_gene: TRBV5-1
d_gene: .
abundance: .
CDR3nt: TGCGCCAGCAGCTTGGGCACAGATTCTATGAACACTGAAGCTTTCTTT
CDR3aa: CASSLGTDSMNTEAFF

len: 16
j_gene: TRBJ2-2
v_gene: TRBV7-9
d_gene: TRBD1
abundance: .
CDR3nt: TGTGCCAGCAGCTTAACCGGGACAGCGAACACCGGGGAGCTGTTTTTT
CDR3aa: CASSLTGTANTGELFF

len: 14
j_gene: TRBJ2-1
v_gene: TRBV7-9
d_gene: .
abundance: .
CDR3nt: TGTGCCAGCGGGATGGGCGGGGGCCTCAATGAGCAGTTCTTC
CDR3aa: CASGMGGGLNEQFF

len: 15
j_gene: TRBJ2-6
v_gene: TRBV19
d_gene: .
abundance: .
CDR3nt: TGTGCCAGTAGATGGACAGCGTCCCGGGCCAACGTCCTGACTTTC
CDR3aa: CASRWTASRANVLTF

len: 12
j_gene: TRBJ1-2
v_gene: TRBV18
d_gene: .
abundance: few
CDR3nt: TGTGCCAGCTCAACACTATCCTATGGCTACACCTTC
CDR3aa: CASSTLSYGYTF

len: 14
j_gene: TRBJ2-1
v_gene: TRBV27
d_gene: TRBD2
abundance: .
CDR3nt: TGTGCCAGCACCATTAGCGGGAGGGCCAATGAGCAGTTCTTC
CDR3aa: CASTISGRANEQFF

len: 16
j_gene: TRBJ2-1
v_gene: TRBV11-2
d_gene: TRBD1
abundance: .
CDR3nt: TGTGCCAGCAGCTTTACCGGGACAGGGGTCTACAATGAGCAGTTCTTC
CDR3aa: CASSFTGTGVYNEQFF

len: 13
j_gene: TRBJ2-7
v_gene: TRBV10-2
d_gene: .
abundance: .
CDR3nt: TGCGCCAGCAGTGGGCCGGACACCTACGAGCAGTACTTC
CDR3aa: CASSGPDTYEQYF

len: 15
j_gene: TRBJ1-6
v_gene: TRBV7-8
d_gene: .
abundance: .
CDR3nt: TGTGCCAGCAGATCAGCCCAGGGGAGCCATTCACCCCTCCACTTT
CDR3aa: CASRSAQGSHSPLHF

len: 14
j_gene: TRBJ2-5
v_gene: TRBV7-2
d_gene: .
abundance: .
CDR3nt: TGTGCCAGCAGCGAGGGCTTTGGATCAGAGACCCAGTACTTC
CDR3aa: CASSEGFGSETQYF

len: 15
j_gene: TRBJ2-1
v_gene: TRBV11-2
d_gene: .
abundance: .
CDR3nt: TGTGCCAGCAGCGACTACGCTAAACCCTACAATGAGCAGTTCTTC
CDR3aa: CASSDYAKPYNEQFF

len: 13
j_gene: TRBJ1-1
v_gene: TRBV2
d_gene: .
abundance: few
CDR3nt: TGTGCCAGCAGTCTCCAGGGAAGCACTGAAGCTTTCTTT
CDR3aa: CASSLQGSTEAFF

len: 13
j_gene: TRBJ1-6
v_gene: TRBV7-9
d_gene: .
abundance: .
CDR3nt: TGTGCCAGCAGCCGCCCCGGGTCTTCCCCCCTCCACTTT
CDR3aa: CASSRPGSSPLHF

len: 13
j_gene: TRBJ2-7
v_gene: TRBV10-3
d_gene: .
abundance: once
CDR3nt: TGTGCCATCAGGGAGACAGCAGGATACGAGCAGTACTTC
CDR3aa: CAIRETAGYEQYF

len: 17
j_gene: TRBJ2-1
v_gene: TRBV14
d_gene: TRBD2
abundance: .
CDR3nt: TGTGCCAGCAGCCAAGATCTGGTAGCGGGAGTGGGTAATGAGCAGTTCTTC
CDR3aa: CASSQDLVAGVGNEQFF

len: 17
j_gene: TRBJ2-2
v_gene: TRBV11-2
d_gene: TRBD2
abundance: once
CDR3nt: TGTGCCAGCAGCCGTCGCTCGGGACTAAGCATCTCCGGGGAGCTGTTTTTT
CDR3aa: CASSRRSGLSISGELFF

len: 13
j_gene: TRBJ2-7
v_gene: TRBV5-8
d_gene: TRBD1
abundance: .
CDR3nt: TGTGCCAGCAAAGTTGGGACAGGGGGCGAGCAGTACTTC
CDR3aa: CASKVGTGGEQYF

len: 16
j_gene: TRBJ1-5
v_gene: TRBV6-1
d_gene: .
abundance: .
CDR3nt: TGTGCCAGCAGTGAATTCTGGGCAGCACCCTATCAGCCCCAGCATTTT
CDR3aa: CASSEFWAAPYQPQHF

len: 15
j_gene: TRBJ2-1
v_gene: TRBV7-2
d_gene: TRBD1
abundance: .
CDR3nt: TGTGCCAGCAGATACACAGGGGGACGAGGGGATGAGCAGTTCTTC
CDR3aa: CASRYTGGRGDEQFF

len: 15
j_gene: TRBJ1-3
v_gene: TRBV5-6
d_gene: .
abundance: .
CDR3nt: TGTGCCAGCAGCGTCCAGGGGATTACTGGAAACACCATATATTTT
CDR3aa: CASSVQGITGNTIYF

len: 14
j_gene: TRBJ2-2
v_gene: TRBV11-2
d_gene: .
abundance: .
CDR3nt: TGTGCCAGCAGCTTAGATGGCCGCACCGGGGAGCTGTTTTTT
CDR3aa: CASSLDGRTGELFF

len: 16
j_gene: TRBJ2-7
v_gene: TRBV5-1
d_gene: TRBD1
abundance: .
CDR3nt: TGCGCCAGCAGCGGTAGGACAGGAGTGACCTCCTACGAGCAGTACTTC
CDR3aa: CASSGRTGVTSYEQYF

len: 16
j_gene: TRBJ1-4
v_gene: TRBV5-1
d_gene: .
abundance: .
CDR3nt: TGCGCCAGCAGCTTGGCCGGGGGTGCAACTAATGAAAAACTGTTTTTT
CDR3aa: CASSLAGGATNEKLFF

len: 13
j_gene: TRBJ2-7
v_gene: TRBV13
d_gene: .
abundance: .
CDR3nt: TGTGCCAGCACTCTACGTGGTAGTTTCGAGCAGTACTTC
CDR3aa: CASTLRGSFEQYF

len: 14
j_gene: TRBJ1-6
v_gene: TRBV9
d_gene: .
abundance: .
CDR3nt: TGTGCCAGCAGCGTAGCTGGGGGCGATTCACCCCTCCACTTT
CDR3aa: CASSVAGGDSPLHF

len: 13
j_gene: TRBJ2-7
v_gene: TRBV10-3
d_gene: TRBD2
abundance: .
CDR3nt: TGTGCCATCAGTGAGTTCAGGGAGGGCGAGCAGTACTTC
CDR3aa: CAISEFREGEQYF